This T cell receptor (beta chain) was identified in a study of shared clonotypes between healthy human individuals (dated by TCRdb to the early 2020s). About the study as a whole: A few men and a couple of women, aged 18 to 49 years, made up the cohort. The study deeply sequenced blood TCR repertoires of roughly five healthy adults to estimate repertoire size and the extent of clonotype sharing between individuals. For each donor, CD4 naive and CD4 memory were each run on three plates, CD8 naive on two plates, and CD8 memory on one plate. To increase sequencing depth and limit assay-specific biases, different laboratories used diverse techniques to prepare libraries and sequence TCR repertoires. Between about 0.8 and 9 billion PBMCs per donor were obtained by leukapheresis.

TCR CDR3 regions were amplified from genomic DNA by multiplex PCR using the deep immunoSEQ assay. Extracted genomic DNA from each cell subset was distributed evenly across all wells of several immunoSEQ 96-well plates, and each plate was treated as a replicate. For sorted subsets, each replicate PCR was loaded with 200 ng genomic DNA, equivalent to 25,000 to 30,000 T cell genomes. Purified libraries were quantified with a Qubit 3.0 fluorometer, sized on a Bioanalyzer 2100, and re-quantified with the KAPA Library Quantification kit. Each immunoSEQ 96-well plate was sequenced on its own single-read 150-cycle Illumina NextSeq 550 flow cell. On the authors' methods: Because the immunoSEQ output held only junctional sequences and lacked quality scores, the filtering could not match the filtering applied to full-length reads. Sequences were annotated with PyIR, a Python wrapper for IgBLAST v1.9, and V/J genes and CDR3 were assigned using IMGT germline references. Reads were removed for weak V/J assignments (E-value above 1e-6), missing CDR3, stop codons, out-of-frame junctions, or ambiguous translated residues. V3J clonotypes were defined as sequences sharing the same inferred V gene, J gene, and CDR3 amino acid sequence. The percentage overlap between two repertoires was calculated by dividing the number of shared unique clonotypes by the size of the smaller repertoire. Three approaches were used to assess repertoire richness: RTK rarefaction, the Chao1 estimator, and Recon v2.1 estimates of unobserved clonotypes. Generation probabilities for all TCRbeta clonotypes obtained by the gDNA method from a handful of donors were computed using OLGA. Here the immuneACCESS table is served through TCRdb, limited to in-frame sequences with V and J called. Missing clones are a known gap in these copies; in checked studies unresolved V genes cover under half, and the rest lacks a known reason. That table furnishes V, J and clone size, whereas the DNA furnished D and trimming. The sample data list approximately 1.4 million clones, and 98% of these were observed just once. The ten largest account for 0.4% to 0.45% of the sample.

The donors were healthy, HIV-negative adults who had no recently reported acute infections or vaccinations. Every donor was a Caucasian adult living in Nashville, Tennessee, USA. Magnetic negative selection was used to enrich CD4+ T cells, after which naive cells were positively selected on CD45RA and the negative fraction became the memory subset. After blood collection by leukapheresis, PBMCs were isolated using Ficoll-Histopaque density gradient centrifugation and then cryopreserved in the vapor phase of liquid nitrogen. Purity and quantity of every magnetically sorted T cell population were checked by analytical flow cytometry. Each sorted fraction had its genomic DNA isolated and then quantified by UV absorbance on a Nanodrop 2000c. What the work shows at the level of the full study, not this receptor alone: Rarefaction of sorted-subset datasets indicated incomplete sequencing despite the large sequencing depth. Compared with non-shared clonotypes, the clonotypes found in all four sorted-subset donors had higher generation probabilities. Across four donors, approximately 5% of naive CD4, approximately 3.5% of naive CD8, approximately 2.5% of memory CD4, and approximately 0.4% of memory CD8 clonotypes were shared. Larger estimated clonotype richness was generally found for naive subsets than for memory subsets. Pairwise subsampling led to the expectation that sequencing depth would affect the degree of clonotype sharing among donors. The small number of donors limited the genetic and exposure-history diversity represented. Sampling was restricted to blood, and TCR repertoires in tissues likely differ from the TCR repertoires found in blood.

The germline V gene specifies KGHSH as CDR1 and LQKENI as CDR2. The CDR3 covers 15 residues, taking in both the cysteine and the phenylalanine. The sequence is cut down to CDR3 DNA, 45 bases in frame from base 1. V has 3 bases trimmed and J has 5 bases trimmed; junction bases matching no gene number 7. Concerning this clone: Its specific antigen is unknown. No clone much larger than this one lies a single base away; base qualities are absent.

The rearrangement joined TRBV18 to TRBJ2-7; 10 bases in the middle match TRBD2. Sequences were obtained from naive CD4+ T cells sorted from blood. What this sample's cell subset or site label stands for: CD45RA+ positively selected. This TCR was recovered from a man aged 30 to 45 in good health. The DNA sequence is TGTGCCAGCTCACCTCTAGCGGGAGCGATCCACGAGCAGTACTTC. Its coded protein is CASSPLAGAIHEQYF.